This section outlines one T cell receptor (beta chain) sequence together with its context. In germline, CDR1 is LGHNA, CDR2 YNFKEQ. This CDR3 contains 15 residues. V was trimmed by 0 bases and J by 7 bases, leaving 13 bases between them. Conversion of TCR transcripts into cDNA relied on 5'RACE template switching, which added a universal primer site and UMIs. TCRdb re-called the 5' RACE reads with MiXCR, one entry per CDR3 protein. The table has hundreds of thousands of distinct CDR3 sequences, 17% seen once. This sample stems from a study of T cells after yellow fever vaccination. The source is a young man who received the YFV17D yellow fever vaccine. Material: PBMCs, obtained about 5 days after the first yellow fever vaccination. This chain links TRBV4-2 with TRBJ2-1, with D possibly matching TRBD2 (6 bases). CDR3 protein: CASSQEIAGGNEQFF. The CDR3 bases are TGTGCCAGCAGCCAAGAAATCGCCGGGGGTAATGAGCAGTTCTTC.